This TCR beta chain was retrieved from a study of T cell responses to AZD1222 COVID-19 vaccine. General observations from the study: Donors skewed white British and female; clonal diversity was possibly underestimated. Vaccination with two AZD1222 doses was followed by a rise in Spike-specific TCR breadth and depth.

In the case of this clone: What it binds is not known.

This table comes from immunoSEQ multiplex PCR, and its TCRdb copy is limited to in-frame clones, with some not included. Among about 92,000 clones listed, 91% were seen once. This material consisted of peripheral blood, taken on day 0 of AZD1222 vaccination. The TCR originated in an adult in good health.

As DNA, the CDR3 is TGTGCCAGCAGCCCTGGACCTTTCAGTGAGCAGTTCTTC. Its translation: CASSPGPFSEQFF. The chain combines TRBV7-3 with TRBJ2-1; D gene uncertain. Trimming took 5 bases from V and 9 from J, leaving 14 bases between them. From germline, CDR1 is SGHTA and CDR2 FQGTGA. The CDR3 runs to 13 residues.